This T cell receptor (beta chain) was sequenced for a study of blood T cell repertoires in COVID-19. Study as a whole: Whether acute or convalescent, the COVID-19 samples came from the United States, Italy and Spain.

Per the original methods: Counts of nucleated cells, estimated from reference gene primer amplification, were obtained. Sequenced by immunoSEQ multiplex PCR; TCRdb stores in-frame clones only, minus some. V, J and clone size derive from that table, while D and trimming were established from the DNA sequence. The sample has just over 250,000 clones, around 87% seen once. CDR3 size: 12 residues. Deletions cut 1 base from V and 7 bases from J, with 7 bases between. CDR1 and CDR2 from the germline V gene are SGHTA and FQGNSA. V gene TRBV7-2 combines with J gene TRBJ1-2; D gene unclear. The sequence came from a woman between 45 and 65 years old with acute or convalescent COVID-19. Specimen: peripheral blood. The CDR3 DNA sequence: TGTGCCAGCAGCTTAGAGTACAGTGGCTACACCTTC. Its protein is CASSLEYSGYTF.